Below, one T cell receptor (beta chain) is given with its context. The antigen is unknown. This record comes from a study of T cell repertoires in cytomegalovirus infection. The V end lost 2 bases, the J end lost 3 bases, and 17 bases lay between the germline ends. CDR1 and CDR2 (germline): LNHDA, SQIVND (reference sequence). This CDR3 comprises 17 residues. Via MiXCR, TCRdb re-called the reads, giving one row per CDR3 protein. The table records around 710,000 distinct CDR3 sequences, roughly 29% of them present only once. This TCR was sampled from a human donor in good health (CMV status not recorded). Some clones in this sample may be carry-over from other donors' samples. The chain links TRBV19 to TRBJ1-5, with D unresolved. The material was cultured CD8+ T cells from PBMCs, obtained from culture after CMV antigen stimulation. The CDR3 here is CASSIRSRAEFNQPQHF. DNA of the CDR3: TGTGCCAGTAGTATAAGAAGTAGGGCGGAATTCAATCAGCCCCAGCATTTT.